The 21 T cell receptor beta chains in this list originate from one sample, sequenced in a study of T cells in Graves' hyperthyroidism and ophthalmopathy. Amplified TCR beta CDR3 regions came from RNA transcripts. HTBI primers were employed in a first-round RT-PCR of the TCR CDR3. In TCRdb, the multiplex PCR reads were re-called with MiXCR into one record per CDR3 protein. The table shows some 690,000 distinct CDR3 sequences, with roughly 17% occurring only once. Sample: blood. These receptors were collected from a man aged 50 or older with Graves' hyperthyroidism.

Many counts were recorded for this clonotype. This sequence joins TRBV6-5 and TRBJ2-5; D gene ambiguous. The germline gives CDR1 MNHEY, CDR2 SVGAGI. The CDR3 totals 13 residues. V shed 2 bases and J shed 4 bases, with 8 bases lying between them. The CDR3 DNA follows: TGTGCCAGCAGTTACGGGCCGGGAGAGACCCAGTACTTC. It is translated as CASSYGPGETQYF.

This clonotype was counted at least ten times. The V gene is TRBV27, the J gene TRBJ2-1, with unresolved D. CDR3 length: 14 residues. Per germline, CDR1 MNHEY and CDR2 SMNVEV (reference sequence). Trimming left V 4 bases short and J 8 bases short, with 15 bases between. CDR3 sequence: CASSSLDLSDEQFF. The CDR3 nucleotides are TGTGCCAGCAGTTCCCTGGACCTCAGCGATGAGCAGTTCTTC.

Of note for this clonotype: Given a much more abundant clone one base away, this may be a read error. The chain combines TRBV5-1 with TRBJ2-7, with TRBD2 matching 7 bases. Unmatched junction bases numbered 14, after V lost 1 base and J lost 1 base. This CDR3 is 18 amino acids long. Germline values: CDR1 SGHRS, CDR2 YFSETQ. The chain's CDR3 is CASSLWGLTHRRSYEQYF. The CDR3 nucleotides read TGCGCCAGCAGCTTGTGGGGACTAACGCACCGTCGATCCTACGAGCAGTACTTC.

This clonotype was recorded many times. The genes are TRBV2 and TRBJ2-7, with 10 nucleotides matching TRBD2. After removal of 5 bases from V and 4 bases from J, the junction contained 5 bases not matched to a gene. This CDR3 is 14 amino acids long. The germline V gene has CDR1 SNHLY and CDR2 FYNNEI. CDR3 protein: CASSLAGAGYEQYF. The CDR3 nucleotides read TGTGCCAGCAGTCTAGCGGGAGCGGGGTACGAGCAGTACTTC.

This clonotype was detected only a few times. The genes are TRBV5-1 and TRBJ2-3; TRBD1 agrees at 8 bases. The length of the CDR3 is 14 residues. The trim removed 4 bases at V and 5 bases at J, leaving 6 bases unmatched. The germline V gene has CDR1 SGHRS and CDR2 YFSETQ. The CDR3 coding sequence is TGCGCCAGCAGCATCGGACAGGGTGGAGATACGCAGTATTTT. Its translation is CASSIGQGGDTQYF.

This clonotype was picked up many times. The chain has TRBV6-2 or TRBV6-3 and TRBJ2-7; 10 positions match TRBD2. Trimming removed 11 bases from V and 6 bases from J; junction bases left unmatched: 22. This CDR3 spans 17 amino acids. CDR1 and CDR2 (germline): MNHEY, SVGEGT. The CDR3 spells CASRRLAGEVRFGEQYF. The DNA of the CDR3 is TGTGCCTCCCGGCGGCTAGCGGGAGAGGTGCGGTTTGGCGAGCAGTACTTC.

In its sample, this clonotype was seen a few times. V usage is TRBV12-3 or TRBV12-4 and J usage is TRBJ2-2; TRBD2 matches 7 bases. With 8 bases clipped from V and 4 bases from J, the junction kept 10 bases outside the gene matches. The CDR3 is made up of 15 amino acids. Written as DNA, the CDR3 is TGTGCCAGCGGCCTTGAGAGCGGGATCACCGGGGAGCTGTTTTTT. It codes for CASGLESGITGELFF.

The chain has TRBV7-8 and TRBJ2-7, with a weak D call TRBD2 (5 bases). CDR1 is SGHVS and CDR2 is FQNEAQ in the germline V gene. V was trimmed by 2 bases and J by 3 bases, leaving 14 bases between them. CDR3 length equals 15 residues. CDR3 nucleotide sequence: TGTGCCAGCAGCTTAATGCCGGGGTTAGGCTACGAGCAGTACTTC. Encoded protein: CASSLMPGLGYEQYF.

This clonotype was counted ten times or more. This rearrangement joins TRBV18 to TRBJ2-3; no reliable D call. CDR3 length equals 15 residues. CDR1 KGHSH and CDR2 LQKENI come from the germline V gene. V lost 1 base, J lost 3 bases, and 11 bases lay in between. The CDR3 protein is CASSPRVTATDTQYF. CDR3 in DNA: TGTGCCAGCTCACCACGGGTCACGGCGACAGATACGCAGTATTTT.

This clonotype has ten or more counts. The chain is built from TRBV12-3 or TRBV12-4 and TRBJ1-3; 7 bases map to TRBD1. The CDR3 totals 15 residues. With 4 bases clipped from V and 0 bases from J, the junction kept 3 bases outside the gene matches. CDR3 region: CASSSGQNSGNTIYF. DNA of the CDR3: TGTGCCAGCAGTTCGGGACAGAACTCTGGAAACACCATATATTTT.

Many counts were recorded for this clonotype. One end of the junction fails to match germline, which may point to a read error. The CDR3, as DNA: TGTGCTAGTGGAACAGCGAGCTCCTACAGTGAGCAGTTCTTC. Translating it yields CASGTASSYSEQFF. The chain is built from TRBV12-5 and TRBJ2-1; unclear D gene. Germline CDR1 and CDR2: LGHNT and FRNRAP. The CDR3 spans 14 residues.

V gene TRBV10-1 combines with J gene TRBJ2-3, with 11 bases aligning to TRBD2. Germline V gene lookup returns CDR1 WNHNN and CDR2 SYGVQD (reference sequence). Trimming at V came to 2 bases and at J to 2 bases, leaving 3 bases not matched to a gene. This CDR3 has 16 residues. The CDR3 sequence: CASSEGTSGPTDTQYF. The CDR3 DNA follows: TGCGCCAGCAGTGAGGGGACTAGCGGACCCACAGATACGCAGTATTTT.

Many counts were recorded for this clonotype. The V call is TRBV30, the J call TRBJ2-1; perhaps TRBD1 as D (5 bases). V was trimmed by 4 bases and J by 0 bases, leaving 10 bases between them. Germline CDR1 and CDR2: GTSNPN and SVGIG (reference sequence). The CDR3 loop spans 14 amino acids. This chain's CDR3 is CAWTGISSYNEQFF. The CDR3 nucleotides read TGTGCCTGGACAGGGATTTCCTCCTACAATGAGCAGTTCTTC.

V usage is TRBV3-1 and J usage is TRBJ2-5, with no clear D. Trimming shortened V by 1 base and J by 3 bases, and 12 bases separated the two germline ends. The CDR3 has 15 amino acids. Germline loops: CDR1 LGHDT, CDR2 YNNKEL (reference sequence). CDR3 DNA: TGTGCCAGCAGCCAAGGGTTTGGCGGAGAAGAGACCCAGTACTTC. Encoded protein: CASSQGFGGEETQYF.

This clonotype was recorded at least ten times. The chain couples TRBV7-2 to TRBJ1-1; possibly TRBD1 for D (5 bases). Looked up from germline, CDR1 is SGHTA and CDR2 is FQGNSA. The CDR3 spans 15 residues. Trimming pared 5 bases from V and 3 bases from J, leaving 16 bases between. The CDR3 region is CASSHRWAADTEAFF. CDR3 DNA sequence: TGTGCCAGCAGCCACAGGTGGGCAGCCGACACTGAAGCTTTCTTT.

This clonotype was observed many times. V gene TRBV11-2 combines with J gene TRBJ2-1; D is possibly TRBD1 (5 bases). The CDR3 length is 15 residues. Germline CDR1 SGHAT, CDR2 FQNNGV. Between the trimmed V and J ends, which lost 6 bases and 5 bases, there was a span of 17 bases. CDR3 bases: TGTGCCAGCAGAAAAATTAGGGGTCGGCACAATGAGCAGTTCTTC. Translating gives CASRKIRGRHNEQFF.

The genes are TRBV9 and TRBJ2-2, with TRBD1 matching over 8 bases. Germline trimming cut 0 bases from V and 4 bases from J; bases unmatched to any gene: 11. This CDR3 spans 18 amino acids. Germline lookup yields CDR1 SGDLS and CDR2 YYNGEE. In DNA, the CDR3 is TGTGCCAGCAGCGTAGCCCCCGAGGACAGGGTATTCACCGGGGAGCTGTTTTTT. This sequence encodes CASSVAPEDRVFTGELFF.

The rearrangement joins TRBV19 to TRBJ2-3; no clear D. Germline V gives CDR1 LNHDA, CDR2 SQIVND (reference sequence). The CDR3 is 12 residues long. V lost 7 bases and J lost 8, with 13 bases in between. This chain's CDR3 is CASKTSGGTQYF. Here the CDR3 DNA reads TGTGCCAGTAAGACCTCGGGCGGTACGCAGTATTTT.

The CDR3 DNA reads TGTGCCATCAGTGCCGTATTCTACGAGCAGTACTTC. Protein product: CAISAVFYEQYF. The chain has TRBV10-3 and TRBJ2-7; D is uncertain. V was clipped by 4 bases and J by 3 bases, with 7 bases between them. The CDR3 extends over 12 amino acids. Germline CDR1 reads ENHRY; CDR2 reads SYGVKD.

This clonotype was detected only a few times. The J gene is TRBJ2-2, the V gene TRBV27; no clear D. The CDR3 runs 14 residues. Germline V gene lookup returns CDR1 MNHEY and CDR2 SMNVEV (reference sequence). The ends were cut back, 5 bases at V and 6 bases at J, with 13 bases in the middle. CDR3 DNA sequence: TGTGCCAGCAGTGAGCCTGCCCTCGCCGGGGAGCTGTTTTTT. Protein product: CASSEPALAGELFF.

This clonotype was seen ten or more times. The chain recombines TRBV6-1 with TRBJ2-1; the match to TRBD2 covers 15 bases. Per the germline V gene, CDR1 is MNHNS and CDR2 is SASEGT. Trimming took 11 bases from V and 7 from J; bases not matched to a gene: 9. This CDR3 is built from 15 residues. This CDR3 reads CAGLAGGPRNNEQFF. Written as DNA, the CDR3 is TGTGCCGGACTAGCGGGAGGGCCCCGTAATAATGAGCAGTTCTTC.